A single sample is the source of the 22 T cell receptor beta chains below, sequenced in a study of CD8+CD57+ T cells in acquired aplastic anemia. Genomic DNA, the template, was used for profiling of the TCR beta VDJ and CDR3. A single record per CDR3 protein comes from TCRdb applying MiXCR to the reads. Altogether approximately 220,000 distinct CDR3 sequences are present, approximately 45% being singletons, with the ten largest covering about 7.8%. Sequenced patients had shown CD8+CD57+ cell expansion by flow cytometry. Input material: sorted CD4+, CD8+, or CD8+CD57+ T cells (not recorded which) from PBMCs. The receptors were gathered from a human donor with aplastic anemia.

Of note for this clonotype: This CDR3 fails to terminate in the conserved phenylalanine or tryptophan, so it likely reflects a read error. V usage is TRBV6-5 and J usage is TRBJ2-7; TRBD1 agrees at 7 bases. Germline V gene sequence: CDR1 MNHEY, CDR2 SVGAGI. Unmatched junction bases numbered 5, after V lost 5 bases and J lost 7 bases. CDR3 length equals 12 residues. This CDR3 is CASSEPGGEQYS. The CDR3 DNA reads as TGTGCCAGCAGTGAGCCAGGGGGAGAGCAGTACTCC.

This clonotype was found many times. The rearrangement joins TRBV20-1 to TRBJ2-7, with 7 bases that match TRBD1. With V trimmed by 3 bases and J by 0 bases, 5 bases remained unmatched. The length of the CDR3 is 14 residues. Germline CDR1 DFQATT, CDR2 SNEGSKA (reference sequence). The CDR3 is CSARETGYSYEQYF. Written as DNA, the CDR3 is TGCAGTGCTAGGGAGACAGGGTACTCCTACGAGCAGTACTTC.

Regarding this clonotype: A much larger clone lies one base from this, so it may be a read error. V is TRBV7-9 and J is TRBJ1-1; D gene uncertain. The germline CDR1 and CDR2 sequences are SEHNR and FQNEAQ (reference sequence). This CDR3 spans 14 amino acids. The V gene lost 3 bases and the J gene lost 2 bases, with 10 bases spanning the gap. Here the CDR3 DNA reads TGTGCCAGCAGCTTGGGGAATATAAACACTGAAGCTTTCTTT. It translates to CASSLGNINTEAFF.

This clonotype was counted many times. This chain connects TRBV7-6 to TRBJ2-1; a possible D gene is TRBD1 (6 bases). The germline V and J ends were trimmed by 1 base and 4 bases, with 11 bases remaining between them. Germline CDR1 is SGHVS and CDR2 is FNYEAQ. This CDR3 comprises 15 residues. CDR3 sequence reads: CASSLDRVGYNEQFF. CDR3 in DNA: TGTGCCAGCAGCTTAGACAGGGTAGGGTACAATGAGCAGTTCTTC.

This clonotype has at least ten counts. The chain carries TRBV29-1 and TRBJ2-7; D is perhaps TRBD2 (5 bases). The V end lost 5 bases, the J end lost 0 bases, and 14 bases lay between the germline ends. CDR1 is SQVTM, CDR2 ANQGSEA, per germline. The CDR3 loop spans 14 amino acids. The CDR3: CSVKTGVSSYEQYF. Here the CDR3 DNA reads TGCAGCGTTAAAACCGGGGTTTCCTCCTACGAGCAGTACTTC.

The chain joins TRBV6-1 to TRBJ1-6, with D uncertain. The CDR3 runs to 15 residues. V lost 3 bases, J lost 10 bases, and 16 bases lay in between. Germline V gives CDR1 MNHNS, CDR2 SASEGT. CDR3 sequence: CASSEVTGTRSPLHF. CDR3 DNA: TGTGCCAGCAGTGAGGTAACGGGAACTCGGTCACCCCTCCACTTT.

In its sample, this clonotype was seen many times. The rearrangement joins TRBV7-8 to TRBJ2-1; D is perhaps TRBD1 or TRBD2 (6 bases each). Between the trimmed V and J ends, which lost 5 bases and 10 bases, there was a span of 18 bases. CDR3 length: 14 residues. Germline CDR1 and CDR2: SGHVS and FQNEAQ. The CDR3 DNA follows: TGTGCCAGCAGCCCCGGGACTGGGGGCGGGGAGCAGTTCTTC. Translated, it gives CASSPGTGGGEQFF. Combining the CDR3 with reference TRBV7-8 and TRBJ2-1 gives the whole variable domain GAGVSQSPRYKVAKRGQDVALRCDPISGHVSLFWYQQALGQGPEFLTYFQNEAQLDKSGLPSDRFFAERPEGSVSTLKIQRTQQEDSAVYLCASSPGTGGGEQFFGPGTRLTVL.

This chain links TRBV10-3 with TRBJ2-2, with unresolved D. Germline V gene lookup returns CDR1 ENHRY and CDR2 SYGVKD. The CDR3 extends over 15 amino acids. V was trimmed by 10 bases and J by 5 bases, leaving 20 bases between them. The DNA of the CDR3 is TGTGCCAGCATACCCGCCCCCCCCACAACCGGGGAGCTGTTTTTT. Residues: CASIPAPPTTGELFF.

The chain couples TRBV25-1 to TRBJ2-3; 8 bases match TRBD1. Germline lookup yields CDR1 MGHDK and CDR2 SYGVNS. The ends lost 8 bases at V and 2 bases at J; junction bases unmatched: 3. The CDR3 runs to 13 residues. The CDR3 DNA follows: TGTGCCAGCCAGGGACAGGTCACAGATACGCAGTATTTT. This sequence encodes CASQGQVTDTQYF.

This clonotype was detected ten times or more. V and J are TRBV24-1 and TRBJ2-5; D is perhaps TRBD2 (7 bases). CDR1 is KGHDR, CDR2 SFDVKD, per germline. The CDR3 runs 13 residues. Deletions cut 7 bases from V and 1 base from J, with 9 bases between. CDR3 sequence: CATRGGAQETQYF. CDR3 coding DNA: TGTGCCACCAGGGGGGGGGCCCAAGAGACCCAGTACTTC.

The V and J genes are TRBV7-2 and TRBJ2-3; TRBD1 matches at 12 bases. The CDR3 runs to 16 residues. Germline V gene sequence: CDR1 SGHTA, CDR2 FQGNSA. Germline trimming cut 11 bases from V and 4 bases from J; bases unmatched to any gene: 13. DNA of the CDR3: TGTGCCTGGAGTGCACCGGGACAGGGGGCATCAGATACGCAGTATTTT. Protein: CAWSAPGQGASDTQYF.

J is TRBJ2-1 and V is TRBV24-1; D unclear. The ends were cut back, 4 bases at V and 8 bases at J, with 11 bases in the middle. From germline, CDR1 is KGHDR and CDR2 SFDVKD. The CDR3 loop spans 13 amino acids. The DNA of the CDR3 is TGTGCCACCAGTGACGAAGGGTGGCATGAGCAGTTCTTC. Protein: CATSDEGWHEQFF.

This clonotype turned up a few times. A much larger clone sits a single nucleotide away, making a read error possible. The V call is TRBV20-1, the J call TRBJ2-1, with 7 positions matching TRBD2. This CDR3 contains 14 residues. Germline V gives CDR1 DFQATT, CDR2 SNEGSKA (reference sequence). Written as DNA, the CDR3 is TGCAGTGCGACGGGCGGGAGCTCCTACAATGGGCAGTTCTTC. The encoded protein is CSATGGSSYNGQFF.

The chain uses TRBV2 and TRBJ1-1; D unresolved. The CDR3 contains 10 residues. Germline V lookup: CDR1 SNHLY, CDR2 FYNNEI. Between the trimmed V and J ends, which lost 7 bases and 7 bases, there was a span of 7 bases. Here the CDR3 DNA reads TGTGCCAGCACCACCCGTGAAGCTTTCTTT. Encoded protein: CASTTREAFF.

For the CDR3, the DNA is TGTGCCAGTTTCCAACGGGGACAGGGGAGCACTGAAGCTTTCTTT. Amino acids: CASFQRGQGSTEAFF. The chain links TRBV19 to TRBJ1-1, with 10 positions matching TRBD1. Germline loops: CDR1 LNHDA, CDR2 SQIVND (reference sequence). Trimming cost V 8 bases and J 4 bases; bases outside gene matches: 10. This CDR3 spans 15 amino acids.

Regarding this clonotype: Germline and junction disagree at one end, which may indicate a read error. The V and J genes are TRBV24-1 and TRBJ2-2; TRBD1 might be the D (7 bases). The CDR3 is made up of 15 amino acids. The germline gives CDR1 KGHDR, CDR2 SFDVKD. CDR3 loop: CATILTGRHTGELCF. In DNA, the CDR3 is TGTGCCACCATCCTGACAGGGAGGCACACCGGGGAGCTGTGTTTT.

This clonotype was counted many times. The chain uses TRBV9 and TRBJ2-1; D is undetermined. The CDR3 is 11 amino acids. Germline loops: CDR1 SGDLS, CDR2 YYNGEE. V was clipped by 1 base and J by 10 bases, with 6 bases between them. In DNA, the CDR3 is TGTGCCAGCAGCGTATCTGGAGAGCAGTTCTTC. This translates into CASSVSGEQFF.

At least ten counts were recorded for this clonotype. This chain joins TRBV4-2 and TRBJ2-3; TRBD2 aligns across 7 bases. J lost 4 bases, V lost 2 bases, and 12 bases had no gene match. Germline values: CDR1 LGHNA, CDR2 YNFKEQ. The length of the CDR3 is 17 residues. CDR3 DNA: TGTGCCAGCAGCCAATCGACTGGGCGGGAGTTGTCAGATACGCAGTATTTT. It yields the protein CASSQSTGRELSDTQYF.

In this sample, this clonotype turned up many times. This rearrangement joins TRBV9 to TRBJ2-7; 9 nucleotides line up with TRBD1. The CDR3 has 15 residues. The germline V gene has CDR1 SGDLS and CDR2 YYNGEE. V shed 3 bases and J 5 bases; nucleotides not matched to a gene: 9. CDR3 amino acids: CASSDRDRVIDEQYF. The DNA of the CDR3 is TGTGCCAGCAGCGACCGGGACAGGGTTATCGACGAGCAGTACTTC.

This clonotype was recorded many times. The chain has TRBV27 and TRBJ2-7; the D is unclear. V was pared by 3 bases and J by 3 bases, with 9 bases between. CDR3 length: 13 amino acids. Germline CDR1 MNHEY, CDR2 SMNVEV (reference sequence). CDR3 amino acids: CASSLAVGYEQYF. The DNA for the CDR3 is TGTGCCAGCAGTTTGGCTGTAGGCTACGAGCAGTACTTC.

This clonotype was seen repeatedly, ten times or more. This chain uses TRBV20-1 with TRBJ2-7; 7 bases align to TRBD2. V trimming: 0 bases; J trimming: 7 bases; junction bases outside the gene matches: 9. CDR1 DFQATT and CDR2 SNEGSKA come from the germline V gene (reference sequence). CDR3 length: 14 amino acids. The CDR3 DNA reads as TGCAGTGCTAGAGATGGGGGGGTTAGGGAAGAGCAGTACTTC. Amino acid sequence: CSARDGGVREEQYF.

J is TRBJ1-6 and V is TRBV2; tentatively, D is TRBD1 (5 bases). V was shortened by 8 bases and J by 5 bases, with 16 bases between the two germline ends. CDR3 size: 15 residues. In germline, CDR1 is SNHLY, CDR2 FYNNEI. The CDR3 loop reads CASQTARANNSPLHF. In DNA, the CDR3 is TGTGCCAGCCAAACCGCCAGGGCTAATAATTCACCCCTCCACTTT.